The TCR beta chain described here comes from a study of read filtering for tumor transcriptome and immune sequencing. Regarding the study as a whole: IR-seq and RNA-seq agreed better without single-read clonotypes.

The library was built from around 380 ng RNA with molecular barcoded adaptors for alpha/delta and beta/gamma chains. TCRdb reanalysed the reads using MiXCR and keeps one entry per CDR3 protein. The sample has around 130,000 distinct CDR3 sequences; 13% are singletons. The CDR3 totals 16 residues. Germline lookup yields CDR1 SGHRS and CDR2 YFSETQ. The ends were cut back, 7 bases at V and 8 bases at J, with 25 bases in the middle. At least ten counts were recorded for this clonotype. Its target is not known. The chain couples TRBV5-1 to TRBJ2-1, with D possibly being TRBD1 or TRBD2 (5 bases each). The sequenced sample consisted of a population of CD138-negative cells sorted from bone marrow. The source is a donor at least 40 years old with multiple myeloma. CDR3 DNA: TGCGCCAGCCGGTACGTTGAGGGGCCACACGCACATGAGCAGTTCTTC. Protein sequence: CASRYVEGPHAHEQFF.